These T cell receptor beta chains were read from a single sample in a study of cytomegalovirus exposure and HLA in healthy donors. Repertoires were generated with immunoSEQ multiplex PCR, while TCRdb's copy carries only in-frame clones and drops some. The table shows 150,000 to 200,000 clones, with around 75% occurring only once. The sequenced sample was PBMCs. These receptors were obtained from a woman in her forties or fifties in good health and CMV-seronegative. Each CDR3 is given with its conserved first and last residue. The order of the fields is V gene, D gene, J gene, clone size, CDR3 DNA, CDR3 protein. A D gene is named only where the DNA matches it firmly. Where a row states a size, it is once, few, many or the class of an expanded clone; other rows omit it.

TRBV5-6,TRBD2,TRBJ2-3,NA,TGTGCCAGCAGCTTGTGGCTAGCGGGAGGCACAGATACGCAGTATTTT,CASSLWLAGGTDTQYF
TRBV18,TRBD1,TRBJ1-1,few,TGTGCCAGCTCACCAGAACTGACAGGGTACACTGAAGCTTTCTTT,CASSPELTGYTEAFF
TRBV7-3,NA,TRBJ2-2,NA,TGTGCCAGCAGCTTAGCTAGCGACGACACCGGGGAGCTGTTTTTT,CASSLASDDTGELFF
TRBV10-3,TRBD1,TRBJ1-4,NA,TGTGCCATCAGTGAGAGACAGGGGGGTGAAAAACTGTTTTTT,CAISERQGGEKLFF
TRBV6-5,TRBD1,TRBJ1-1,once,TGTGCCAGCAACAGGGACAGGGTGAACACTGAAGCTTTCTTT,CASNRDRVNTEAFF
TRBV18,TRBD2,TRBJ2-7,NA,TGTGCCAGCTCTCAAACTAGCGGGAGCGGCGAGCAGTACTTC,CASSQTSGSGEQYF
TRBV5-1,TRBD1,TRBJ1-3,NA,TGCGCCAGCAGTCCGCGGACAGGGGCCAACTCTGGAAACACCATATATTTT,CASSPRTGANSGNTIYF
TRBV6-4,TRBD1,TRBJ1-2,NA,TGTGCCAGCAGTGAACAGGGGGCGGAAGGCTACACCTTC,CASSEQGAEGYTF
TRBV7-9,TRBD1,TRBJ2-5,NA,TGTGCCAGCAGCCCTACCACCGGACAGGTGAAAGAGACCCAGTACTTC,CASSPTTGQVKETQYF
TRBV7-2,TRBD1,TRBJ1-1,NA,TGTGCCAGCAGCTCCCGACAGGGAATGAACACTGAAGCTTTCTTT,CASSSRQGMNTEAFF
TRBV6-5,NA,TRBJ2-5,few,TGTGCCAGCAGGATCGACAGTATCCAAGAGACCCAGTACTTC,CASRIDSIQETQYF
TRBV7-3,NA,TRBJ2-3,NA,TGTGCCAGCAGCCCCTTCGGTGGGGGGGCAGCAGATACGCAGTATTTT,CASSPFGGGAADTQYF
TRBV5-5,TRBD2,TRBJ2-5,NA,TGTGCCAGCAGCTTGGAGGGACTAGCGCAAGAGACCCAGTACTTC,CASSLEGLAQETQYF
TRBV28,NA,TRBJ1-5,NA,TGTGCCAGCAGTTTACTTGGCAATCAGCCCCAGCATTTT,CASSLLGNQPQHF
TRBV7-3,NA,TRBJ1-1,NA,TGTGCCAGCAGCTTAAAACAACACACTGAAGCTTTCTTT,CASSLKQHTEAFF
TRBV5-5,TRBD1,TRBJ1-2,few,TGTGCCAGCAGCCCGGACAGGGTTTATGGCTACACCTTC,CASSPDRVYGYTF
TRBV4-3,TRBD2,TRBJ2-1,NA,TGCGCCAGCAGCCTTTTACCTAGCGGGGGGGGTTACAATGAGCAGTTCTTC,CASSLLPSGGGYNEQFF